This T cell receptor beta chain is from a study of T cell responses to AZD1222 COVID-19 vaccine. Germline V CDR1 and CDR2: SGHRS, YFSETQ. The V segment lost 4 bases and the J segment 0 bases; nucleotides outside the gene matches: 6. The CDR3 extends over 15 amino acids. The protocol was immunoSEQ multiplex PCR, while the TCRdb copy is restricted to in-frame clones and leaves out a portion. The sample shows about 99,000 clones, about 92% of them seen only once. Source: peripheral blood, taken on day 0 of AZD1222 vaccination. This TCR came from an adult in good health. The chain combines TRBV5-1 with TRBJ1-1, with 7 bases fitting TRBD1. CDR3 loop: CASSLRQGLNTEAFF. The CDR3 region has the DNA TGCGCCAGCAGCCTGAGACAGGGTCTGAACACTGAAGCTTTCTTT.